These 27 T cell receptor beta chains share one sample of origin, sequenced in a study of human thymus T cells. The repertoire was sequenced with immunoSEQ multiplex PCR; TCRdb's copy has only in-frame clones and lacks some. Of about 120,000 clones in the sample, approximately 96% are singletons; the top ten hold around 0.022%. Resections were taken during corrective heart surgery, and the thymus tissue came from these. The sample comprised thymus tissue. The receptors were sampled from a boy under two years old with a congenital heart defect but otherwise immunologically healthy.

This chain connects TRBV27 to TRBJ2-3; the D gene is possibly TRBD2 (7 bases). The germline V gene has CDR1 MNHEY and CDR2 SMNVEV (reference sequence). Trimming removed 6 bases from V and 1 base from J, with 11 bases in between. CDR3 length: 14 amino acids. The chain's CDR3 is CASRPGGRTDTQYF. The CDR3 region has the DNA TGTGCCAGCAGGCCGGGGGGCCGCACAGATACGCAGTATTTT.

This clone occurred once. CDR3 amino acids: CASSGGDRGRGGALQFF. CDR3 bases: TGTGCCAGCAGTGGGGGGGACAGGGGGCGCGGAGGGGCTTTGCAGTTCTTC. This sequence joins TRBV6-1 and TRBJ2-1, with 12 bases identical to TRBD1. The CDR3 covers 17 residues. Germline CDR1 MNHNS, CDR2 SASEGT. After removal of 4 bases from V and 12 bases from J, the junction contained 16 bases not matched to a gene.

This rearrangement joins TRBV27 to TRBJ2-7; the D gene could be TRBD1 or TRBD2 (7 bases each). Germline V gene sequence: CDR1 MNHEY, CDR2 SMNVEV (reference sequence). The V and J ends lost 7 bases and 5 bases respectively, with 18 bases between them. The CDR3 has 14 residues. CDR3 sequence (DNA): TGTGCCAGCAACCCGATGGGAGGGGGCAACGAGCAGTACTTC. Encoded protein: CASNPMGGGNEQYF.

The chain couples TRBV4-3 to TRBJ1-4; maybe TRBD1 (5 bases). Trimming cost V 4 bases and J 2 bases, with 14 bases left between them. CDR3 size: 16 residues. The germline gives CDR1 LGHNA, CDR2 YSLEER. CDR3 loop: CASSPGGRQTNEKLFF. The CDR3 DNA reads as TGCGCCAGCAGCCCCGGGGGGAGACAGACTAATGAAAAACTGTTTTTT.

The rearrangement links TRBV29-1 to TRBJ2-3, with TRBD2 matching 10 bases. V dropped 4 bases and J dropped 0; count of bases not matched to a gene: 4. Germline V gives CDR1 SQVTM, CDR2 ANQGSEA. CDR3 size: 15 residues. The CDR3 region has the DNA TGCAGCGTTGCCCCTAGCGGGGGTAGCACAGATACGCAGTATTTT. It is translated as CSVAPSGGSTDTQYF.

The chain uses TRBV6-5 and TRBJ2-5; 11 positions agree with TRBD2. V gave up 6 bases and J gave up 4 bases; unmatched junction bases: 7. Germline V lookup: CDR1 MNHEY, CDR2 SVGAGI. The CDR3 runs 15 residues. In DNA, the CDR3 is TGTGCCAGCAGCTTCAGACTAGCGGGGAGAGAGACCCAGTACTTC. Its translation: CASSFRLAGRETQYF.

The CDR3 coding sequence is TGTGCCACCAGCAGAAGACAGCCGGCGGGCTCTGGAAACACCATATATTTT. This sequence encodes CATSRRQPAGSGNTIYF. V usage is TRBV15 and J usage is TRBJ1-3, with TRBD1 as a possible D gene (5 bases). The germline V and J ends were trimmed by 2 bases and 0 bases, with 14 bases remaining between them. Germline V gene sequence: CDR1 LNHNV, CDR2 YYDKDF (reference sequence). This CDR3 spans 17 amino acids.

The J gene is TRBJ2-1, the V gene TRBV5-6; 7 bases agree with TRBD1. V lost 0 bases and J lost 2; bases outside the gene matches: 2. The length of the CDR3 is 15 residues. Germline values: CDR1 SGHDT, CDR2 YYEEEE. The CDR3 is CASSLVRGPYNEQFF. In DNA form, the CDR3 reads TGTGCCAGCAGCTTGGTGAGGGGGCCCTACAATGAGCAGTTCTTC.

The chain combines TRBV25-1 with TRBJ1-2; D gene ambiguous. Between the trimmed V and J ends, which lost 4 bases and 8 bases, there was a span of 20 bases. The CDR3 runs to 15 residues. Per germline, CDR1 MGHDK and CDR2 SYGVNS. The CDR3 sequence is CASSGGSLTGRGYTF. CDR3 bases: TGTGCCAGCAGTGGAGGGAGCCTGACCGGGCGAGGCTACACCTTC.

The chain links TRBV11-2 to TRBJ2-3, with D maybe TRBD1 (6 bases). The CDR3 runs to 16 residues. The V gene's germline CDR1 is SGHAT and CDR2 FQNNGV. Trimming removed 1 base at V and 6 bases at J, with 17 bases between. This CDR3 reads CASSLGNKTGEDTQYF. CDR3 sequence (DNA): TGTGCCAGCAGCTTAGGTAACAAGACAGGCGAGGATACGCAGTATTTT.

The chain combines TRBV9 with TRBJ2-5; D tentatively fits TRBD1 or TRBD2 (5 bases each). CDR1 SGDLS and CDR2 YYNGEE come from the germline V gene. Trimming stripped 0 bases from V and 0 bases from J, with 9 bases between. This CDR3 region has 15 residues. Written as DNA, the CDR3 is TGTGCCAGCAGCGTAGATGGGGGAGACCAAGAGACCCAGTACTTC. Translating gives CASSVDGGDQETQYF.

The CDR3 region is CASSIQDSPLHF. For the CDR3, the DNA is TGTGCCAGCAGTATCCAGGATTCACCCCTCCACTTT. The chain joins TRBV5-5 to TRBJ1-6; D is undetermined. The CDR3 sequence is 12 residues long. Germline V CDR1 and CDR2: SGHKS, YYEKEE (reference sequence). Deletions cut 5 bases from V and 8 bases from J, with 8 bases between.

The CDR3 DNA reads as TGTGCTTCCAGCGGGTTTGAGGAAGATACGCAGTATTTT. Its translation is CASSGFEEDTQYF. The J gene is TRBJ2-3, the V gene TRBV6-6; TRBD2 is a possible D gene (6 bases). The germline gives CDR1 MNHNY, CDR2 SVGAGI (reference sequence). The CDR3 extends over 13 amino acids.

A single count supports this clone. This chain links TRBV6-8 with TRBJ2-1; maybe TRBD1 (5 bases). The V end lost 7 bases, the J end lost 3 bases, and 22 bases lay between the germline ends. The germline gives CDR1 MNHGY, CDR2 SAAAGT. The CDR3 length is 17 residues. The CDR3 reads CASTATVPLPIYNEQFF. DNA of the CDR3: TGTGCCAGCACGGCGACAGTGCCATTACCCATCTACAATGAGCAGTTCTTC.

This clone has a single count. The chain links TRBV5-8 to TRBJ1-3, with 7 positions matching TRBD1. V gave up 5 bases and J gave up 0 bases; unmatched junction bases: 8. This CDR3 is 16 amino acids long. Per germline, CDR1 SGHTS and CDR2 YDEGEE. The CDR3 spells CASSPGQPRSGNTIYF. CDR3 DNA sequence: TGTGCCAGCAGTCCGGGACAGCCCCGCTCTGGAAACACCATATATTTT. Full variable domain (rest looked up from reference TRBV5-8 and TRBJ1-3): EAGVTQSPTHLIKTRGQQATLRCSPISGHTSVYWYQQALGLGLQFLLWYDEGEERNRGNFPPRFSGRQFPNYSSELNVNALELEDSALYLCASSPGQPRSGNTIYFGEGSWLTVV.

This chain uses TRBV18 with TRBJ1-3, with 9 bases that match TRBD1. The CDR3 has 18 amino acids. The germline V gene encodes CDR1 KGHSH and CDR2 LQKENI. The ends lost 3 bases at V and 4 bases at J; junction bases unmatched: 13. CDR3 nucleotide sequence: TGTGCCAGCTCACCTCGGACAGGGGAGCAGTCTTTCGGAAACACCATATATTTT. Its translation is CASSPRTGEQSFGNTIYF.

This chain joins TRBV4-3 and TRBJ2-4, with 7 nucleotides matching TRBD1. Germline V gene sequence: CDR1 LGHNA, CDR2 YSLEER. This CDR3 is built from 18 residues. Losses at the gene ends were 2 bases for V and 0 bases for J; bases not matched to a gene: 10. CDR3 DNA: TGCGCCAGCAGCCAACACCGGGACAGACCTTTAGCCAAAAACATTCAGTACTTC. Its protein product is CASSQHRDRPLAKNIQYF.

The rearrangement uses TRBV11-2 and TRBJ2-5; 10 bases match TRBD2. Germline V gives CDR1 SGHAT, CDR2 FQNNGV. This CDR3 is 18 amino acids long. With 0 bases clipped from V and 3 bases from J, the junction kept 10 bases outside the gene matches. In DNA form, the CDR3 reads TGTGCCAGCAGCTTAGAGGCTAGCGGGGGCCGGGGTAAAGAGACCCAGTACTTC. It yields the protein CASSLEASGGRGKETQYF.

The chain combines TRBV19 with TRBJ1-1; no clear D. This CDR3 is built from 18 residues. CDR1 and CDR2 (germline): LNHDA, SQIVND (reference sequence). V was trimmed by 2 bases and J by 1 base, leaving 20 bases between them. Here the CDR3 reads CASSIKTLRGRANTEAFF. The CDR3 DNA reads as TGTGCCAGTAGTATAAAAACTCTACGGGGTAGGGCGAACACTGAAGCTTTCTTT.

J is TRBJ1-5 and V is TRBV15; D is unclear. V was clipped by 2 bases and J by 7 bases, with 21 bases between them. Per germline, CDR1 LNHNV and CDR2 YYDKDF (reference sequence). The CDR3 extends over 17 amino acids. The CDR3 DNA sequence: TGTGCCACCAGCAGACATGGATCCGAGGGAGTGGGGCAGCCCCAGCATTTT. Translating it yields CATSRHGSEGVGQPQHF. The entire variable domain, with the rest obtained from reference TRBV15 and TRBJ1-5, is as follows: DAMVIQNPRYQVTQFGKPVTLSCSQTLNHNVMYWYQQKSSQAPKLLFHYYDKDFNNEADTPDNFQSRRPNTSFCFLDIRSPGLGDTAMYLCATSRHGSEGVGQPQHFGDGTRLSIL.

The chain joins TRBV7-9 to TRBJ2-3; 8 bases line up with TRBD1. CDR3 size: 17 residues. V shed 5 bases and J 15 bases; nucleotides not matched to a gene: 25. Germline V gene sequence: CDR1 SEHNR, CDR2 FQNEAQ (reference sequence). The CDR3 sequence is CASSPQRTGRTQIRKYF. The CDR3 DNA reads TGTGCCAGCAGCCCTCAACGGACAGGGCGAACACAGATACGTAAATATTTT.

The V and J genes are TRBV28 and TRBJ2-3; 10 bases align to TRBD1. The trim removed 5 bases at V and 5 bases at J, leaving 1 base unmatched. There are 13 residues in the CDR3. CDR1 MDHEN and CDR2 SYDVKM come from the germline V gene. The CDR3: CASSGQGVDTQYF. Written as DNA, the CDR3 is TGTGCCAGCAGTGGACAGGGGGTAGATACGCAGTATTTT.

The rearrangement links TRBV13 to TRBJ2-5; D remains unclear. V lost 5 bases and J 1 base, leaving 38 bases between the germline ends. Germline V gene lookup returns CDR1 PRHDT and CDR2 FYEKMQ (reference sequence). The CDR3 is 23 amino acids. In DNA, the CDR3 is TGTGCCAGCAGCCCCTACCTGGGGTCAGCCAAGAGGAATGGGCATCCCAGCCAAGAGACCCAGTACTTC. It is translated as CASSPYLGSAKRNGHPSQETQYF.

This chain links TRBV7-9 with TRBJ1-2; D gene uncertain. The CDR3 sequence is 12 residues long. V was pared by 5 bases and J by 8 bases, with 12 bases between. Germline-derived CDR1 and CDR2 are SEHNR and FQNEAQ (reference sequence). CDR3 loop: CASSHAQPGYTF. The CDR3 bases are TGTGCCAGCAGCCACGCTCAACCAGGCTACACCTTC.

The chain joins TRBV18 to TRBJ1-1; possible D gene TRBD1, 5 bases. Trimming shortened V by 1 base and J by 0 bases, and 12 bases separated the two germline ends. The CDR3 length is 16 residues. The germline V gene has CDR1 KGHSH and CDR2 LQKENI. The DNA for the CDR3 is TGTGCCAGCTCACCACGGGCAGGGCTCATGAACACTGAAGCTTTCTTT. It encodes CASSPRAGLMNTEAFF.

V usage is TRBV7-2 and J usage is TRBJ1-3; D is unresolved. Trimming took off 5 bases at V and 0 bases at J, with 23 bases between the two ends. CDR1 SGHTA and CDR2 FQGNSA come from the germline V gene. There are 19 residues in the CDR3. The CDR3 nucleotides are TGTGCCAGCAGCCCTAGCGGGCAGAGAATTTGGGGCTCTGGAAACACCATATATTTT. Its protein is CASSPSGQRIWGSGNTIYF. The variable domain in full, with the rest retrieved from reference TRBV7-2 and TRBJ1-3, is GAGVSQSPSNKVTEKGKDVELRCDPISGHTALYWYRQSLGQGLEFLIYFQGNSAPDKSGLPSDRFSAERTGGSVSTLTIQRTQQEDSAVYLCASSPSGQRIWGSGNTIYFGEGSWLTVV.

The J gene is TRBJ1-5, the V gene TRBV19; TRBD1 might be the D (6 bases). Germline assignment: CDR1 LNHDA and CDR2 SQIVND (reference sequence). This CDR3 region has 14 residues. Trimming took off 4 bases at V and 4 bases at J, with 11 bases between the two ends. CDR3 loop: CASSTQGANQPQHF. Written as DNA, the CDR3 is TGTGCCAGTAGTACACAGGGCGCGAATCAGCCCCAGCATTTT.